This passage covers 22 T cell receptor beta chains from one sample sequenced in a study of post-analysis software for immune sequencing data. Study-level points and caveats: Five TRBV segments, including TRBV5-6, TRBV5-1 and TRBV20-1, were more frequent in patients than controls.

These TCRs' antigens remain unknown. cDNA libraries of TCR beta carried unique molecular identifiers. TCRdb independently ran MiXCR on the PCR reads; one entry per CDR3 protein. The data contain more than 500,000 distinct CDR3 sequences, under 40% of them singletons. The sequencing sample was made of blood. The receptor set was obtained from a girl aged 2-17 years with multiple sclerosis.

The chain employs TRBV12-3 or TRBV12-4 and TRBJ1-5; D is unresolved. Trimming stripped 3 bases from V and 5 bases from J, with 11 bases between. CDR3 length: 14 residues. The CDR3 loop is CASSFGRFYQPQHF. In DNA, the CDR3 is TGTGCCAGCAGTTTTGGCAGGTTTTATCAGCCCCAGCATTTT.

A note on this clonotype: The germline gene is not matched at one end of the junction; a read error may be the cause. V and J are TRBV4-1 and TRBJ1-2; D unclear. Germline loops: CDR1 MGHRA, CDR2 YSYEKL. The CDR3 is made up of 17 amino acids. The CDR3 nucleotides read TGCGCCAGCGGCCAAGAGAGCAGGCCCTTTACTAACTATGGCTACACCTTC. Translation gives CASGQESRPFTNYGYTF.

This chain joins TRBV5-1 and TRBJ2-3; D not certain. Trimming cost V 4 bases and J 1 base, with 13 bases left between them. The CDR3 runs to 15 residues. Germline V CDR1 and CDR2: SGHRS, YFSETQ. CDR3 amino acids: CASSVDAWGTDTQYF. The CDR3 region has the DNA TGCGCCAGCAGCGTGGATGCATGGGGCACAGATACGCAGTATTTT.

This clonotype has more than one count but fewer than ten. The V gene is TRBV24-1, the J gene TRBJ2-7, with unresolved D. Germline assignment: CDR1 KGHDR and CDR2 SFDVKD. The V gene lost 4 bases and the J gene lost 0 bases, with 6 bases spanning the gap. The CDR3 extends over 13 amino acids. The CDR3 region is CATSEGLSYEQYF. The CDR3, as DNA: TGTGCCACCAGTGAAGGTCTCTCCTACGAGCAGTACTTC.

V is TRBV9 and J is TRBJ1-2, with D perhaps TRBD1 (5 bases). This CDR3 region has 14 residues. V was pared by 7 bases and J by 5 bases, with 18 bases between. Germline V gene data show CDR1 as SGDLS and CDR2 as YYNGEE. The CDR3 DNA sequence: TGTGCCAGCGGATTGGGGGTTCACCCTTATGGCTACACCTTC. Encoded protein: CASGLGVHPYGYTF.

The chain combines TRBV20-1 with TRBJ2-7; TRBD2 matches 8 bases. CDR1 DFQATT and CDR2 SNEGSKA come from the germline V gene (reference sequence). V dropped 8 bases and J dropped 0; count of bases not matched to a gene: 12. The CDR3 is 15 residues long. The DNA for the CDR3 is TGCAGTACTTACCGCCGGGGGGGGCCCTCCTACGAGCAGTACTTC. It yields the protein CSTYRRGGPSYEQYF.

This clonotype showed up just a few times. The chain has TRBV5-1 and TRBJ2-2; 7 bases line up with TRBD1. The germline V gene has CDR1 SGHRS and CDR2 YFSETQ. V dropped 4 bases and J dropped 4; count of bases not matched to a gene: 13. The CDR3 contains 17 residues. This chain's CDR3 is CASSLTITGERTGELFF. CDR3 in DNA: TGCGCCAGCAGCCTCACCATAACAGGGGAGCGCACCGGGGAGCTGTTTTTT.

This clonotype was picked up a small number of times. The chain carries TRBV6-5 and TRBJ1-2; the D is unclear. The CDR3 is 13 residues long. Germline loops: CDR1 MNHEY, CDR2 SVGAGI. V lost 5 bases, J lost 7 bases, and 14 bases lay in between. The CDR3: CASSRSDRSGYTF. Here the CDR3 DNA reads TGTGCCAGCAGTCGTTCCGACCGGTCTGGCTACACCTTC.

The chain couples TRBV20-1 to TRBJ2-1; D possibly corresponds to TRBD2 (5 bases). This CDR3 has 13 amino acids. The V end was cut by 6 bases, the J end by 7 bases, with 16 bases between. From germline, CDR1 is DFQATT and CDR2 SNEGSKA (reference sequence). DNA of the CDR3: TGCAGTGCCGATGGAGCGGACGTAAATGAGCAGTTCTTC. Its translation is CSADGADVNEQFF.

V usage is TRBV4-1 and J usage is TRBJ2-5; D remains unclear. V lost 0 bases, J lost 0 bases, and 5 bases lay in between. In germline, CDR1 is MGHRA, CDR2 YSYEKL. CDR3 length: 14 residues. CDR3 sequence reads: CASSQDDNQETQYF. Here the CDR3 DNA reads TGCGCCAGCAGCCAAGATGACAACCAAGAGACCCAGTACTTC.

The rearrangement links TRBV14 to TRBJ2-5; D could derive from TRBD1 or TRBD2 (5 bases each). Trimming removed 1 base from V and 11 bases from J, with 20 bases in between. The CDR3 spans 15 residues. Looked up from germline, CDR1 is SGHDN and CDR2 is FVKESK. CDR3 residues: CASSQGQTTRGEQYF. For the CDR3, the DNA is TGTGCCAGCAGCCAAGGACAGACCACTAGGGGAGAGCAGTACTTC.

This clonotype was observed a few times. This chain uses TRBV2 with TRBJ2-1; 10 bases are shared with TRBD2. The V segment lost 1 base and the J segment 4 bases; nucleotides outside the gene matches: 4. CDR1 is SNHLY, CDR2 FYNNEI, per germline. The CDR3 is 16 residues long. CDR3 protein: CASSEGVAGGYNEQFF. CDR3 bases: TGTGCCAGCAGTGAAGGAGTAGCGGGGGGATACAATGAGCAGTTCTTC.

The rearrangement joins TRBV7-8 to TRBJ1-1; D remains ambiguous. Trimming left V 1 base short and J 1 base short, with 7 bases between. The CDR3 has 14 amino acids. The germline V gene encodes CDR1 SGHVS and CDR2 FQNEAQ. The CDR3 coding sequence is TGTGCCAGCAGCTTAGTAGCGAGGAACACTGAAGCTTTCTTT. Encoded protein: CASSLVARNTEAFF.

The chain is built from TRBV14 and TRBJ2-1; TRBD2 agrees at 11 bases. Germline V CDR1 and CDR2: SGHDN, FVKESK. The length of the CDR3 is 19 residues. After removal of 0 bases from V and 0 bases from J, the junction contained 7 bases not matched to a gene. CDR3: CASSQDYPSGGISYNEQFF. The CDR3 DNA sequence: TGTGCCAGCAGCCAAGATTATCCTAGCGGGGGGATCTCCTACAATGAGCAGTTCTTC.

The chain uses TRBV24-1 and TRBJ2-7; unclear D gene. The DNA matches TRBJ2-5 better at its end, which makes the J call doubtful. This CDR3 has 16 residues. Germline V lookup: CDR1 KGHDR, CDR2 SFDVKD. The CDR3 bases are TGTGCCACCAGTGATTTGAAGTCGGGCCCCGTCGGGACCCAGTACTTC. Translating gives CATSDLKSGPVGTQYF.

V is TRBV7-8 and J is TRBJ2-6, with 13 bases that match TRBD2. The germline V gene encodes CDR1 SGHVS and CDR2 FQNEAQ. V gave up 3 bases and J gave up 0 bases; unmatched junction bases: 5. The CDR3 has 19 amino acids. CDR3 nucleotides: TGTGCCAGCAGCTTGGGACTAGCGGGACTACTCTCTGGGGCCAACGTCCTGACTTTC. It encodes CASSLGLAGLLSGANVLTF.

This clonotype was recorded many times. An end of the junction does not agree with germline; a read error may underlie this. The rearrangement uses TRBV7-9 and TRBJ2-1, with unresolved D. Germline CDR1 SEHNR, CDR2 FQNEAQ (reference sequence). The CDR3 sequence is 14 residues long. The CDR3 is CASSLALTNNEQFF. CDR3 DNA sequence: TGCGCCAGCAGCTTAGCTTTAACTAACAATGAGCAGTTCTTC.

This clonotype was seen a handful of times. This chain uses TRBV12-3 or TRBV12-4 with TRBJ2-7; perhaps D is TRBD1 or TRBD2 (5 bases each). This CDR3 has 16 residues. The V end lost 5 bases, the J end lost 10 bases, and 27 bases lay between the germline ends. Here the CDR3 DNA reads TGTGCCAGCAGTGCATCCACCGGGACCCCTGCCGGGGCCCAGTACTTC. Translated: CASSASTGTPAGAQYF.

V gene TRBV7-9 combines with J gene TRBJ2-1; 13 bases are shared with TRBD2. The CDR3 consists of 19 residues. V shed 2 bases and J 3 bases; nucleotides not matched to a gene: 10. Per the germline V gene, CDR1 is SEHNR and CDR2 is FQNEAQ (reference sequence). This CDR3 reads CASSLPRTSGGPLYNEQFF. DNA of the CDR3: TGTGCCAGCAGCTTACCCCGGACTAGCGGGGGCCCGCTCTACAATGAGCAGTTCTTC. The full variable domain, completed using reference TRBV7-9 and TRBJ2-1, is DTGVSQNPRHKITKRGQNVTFRCDPISEHNRLYWYRQTLGQGPEFLTYFQNEAQLEKSRLLSDRFSAERPKGSFSTLEIQRTEQGDSAMYLCASSLPRTSGGPLYNEQFFGPGTRLTVL.

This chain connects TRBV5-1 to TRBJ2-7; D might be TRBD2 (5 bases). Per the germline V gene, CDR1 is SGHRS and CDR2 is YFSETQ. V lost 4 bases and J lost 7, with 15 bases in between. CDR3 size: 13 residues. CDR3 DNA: TGCGCCAGCAGCCAAGGCCCCTCGGGGGAGCAGTACTTC. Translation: CASSQGPSGEQYF.

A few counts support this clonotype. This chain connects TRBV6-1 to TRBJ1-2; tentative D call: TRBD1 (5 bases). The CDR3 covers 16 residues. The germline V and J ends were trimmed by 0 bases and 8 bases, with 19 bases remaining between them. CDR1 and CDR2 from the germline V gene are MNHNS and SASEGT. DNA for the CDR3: TGTGCCAGCAGTGAAGCTACGGTCGGCAGGGTGGGCGGCTACACCTTC. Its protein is CASSEATVGRVGGYTF.

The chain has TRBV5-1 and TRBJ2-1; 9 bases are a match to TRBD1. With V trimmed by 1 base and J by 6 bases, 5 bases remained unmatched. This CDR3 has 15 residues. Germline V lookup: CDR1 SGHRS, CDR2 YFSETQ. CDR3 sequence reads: CASSLSGTGINEQFF. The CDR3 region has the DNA TGCGCCAGCAGCTTGTCAGGGACAGGGATCAATGAGCAGTTCTTC.